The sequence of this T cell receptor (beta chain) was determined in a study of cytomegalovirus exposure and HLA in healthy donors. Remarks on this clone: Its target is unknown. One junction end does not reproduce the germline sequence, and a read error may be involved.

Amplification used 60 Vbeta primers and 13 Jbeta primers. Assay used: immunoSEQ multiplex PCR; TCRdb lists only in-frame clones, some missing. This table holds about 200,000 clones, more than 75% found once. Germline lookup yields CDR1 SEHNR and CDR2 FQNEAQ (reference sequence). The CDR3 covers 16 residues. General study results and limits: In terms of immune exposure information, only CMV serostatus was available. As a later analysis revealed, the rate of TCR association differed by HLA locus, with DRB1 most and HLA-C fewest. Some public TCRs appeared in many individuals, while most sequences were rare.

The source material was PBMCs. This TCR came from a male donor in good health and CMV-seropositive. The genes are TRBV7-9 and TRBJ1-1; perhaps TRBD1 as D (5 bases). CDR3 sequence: CSSSRGWARAGGEAFF. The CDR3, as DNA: TGTTCCAGCAGCCGTGGCTGGGCACGGGCCGGGGGAGAAGCTTTCTTT.